The T cell receptor beta chain described here comes from a study of blood T cells in healthy people across ages. With a J-beta primer mix and a sample-barcoded 5' primer, a second PCR ran about 7 to 12 cycles. Each sample provided no less than 2.5 million CDR3-containing paired-end reads. One entry per CDR3 protein, called by TCRdb with MiXCR from the 5' RACE reads. The table records 590,000 or so distinct CDR3 sequences, approximately 30% of them present only once. Only a few counts were recorded for this clonotype. Its antigen remains unknown. Findings of the study overall: While age rose, TCR beta diversity per million T cells dropped in a roughly linear way. A greater number of naive CD4+ cells and higher diversity distinguished long-lived donors from aged donors.

This clonotype was sampled from a woman aged 80 or over in good health. The sequenced sample was blood.

CDR3 DNA: TGCAGTGCTAGAGATATTCAGGAGGGTGAAAAACTGTTTTTT. Translated: CSARDIQEGEKLFF. The gene calls are TRBV20-1 and TRBJ1-4; unclear D gene. V shed 0 bases and J shed 7 bases, with 12 bases lying between them. This CDR3 spans 14 amino acids. Germline V CDR1 and CDR2: DFQATT, SNEGSKA (reference sequence).